These T cell receptor beta chains were read from a single sample in a study of blood T cell repertoires in COVID-19. The method was immunoSEQ multiplex PCR; TCRdb's version includes in-frame clones alone and lacks a portion of them. The sample lists 200,000 or so clones, more than 70% occurring once. The sample was PBMCs or T cells enriched from blood (not recorded which). The receptors stem from a woman younger than 30 who had recovered from COVID-19. CDR3s include the opening cysteine and the closing phenylalanine or tryptophan.

CDR3 length,J gene,V gene,CDR3 protein
15,TRBJ2-2,TRBV5-1,CASSSPLQGSGELFF
12,TRBJ1-2,TRBV12-3/TRBV12-4,CASSLRWSDYTF
15,TRBJ1-1,TRBV11-2,CASSLPGQGNTEAFF
15,TRBJ1-1,TRBV2,CASREQGGQNTEAFF
15,TRBJ2-1,TRBV7-2,CASSLGVAETNEQFF
14,TRBJ2-1,TRBV10-3,CAIRGTGEANEQFF
14,TRBJ2-7,TRBV27,CASSLPGQSSEQYF
13,TRBJ1-2,TRBV12-5,CASGDSTSYGYTF
17,TRBJ1-1,TRBV25-1,CASSVGTGASSKGEAFF
14,TRBJ2-4,TRBV10-2,CASRDRLAKNIQYF
15,TRBJ1-6,TRBV9,CASSHRSSYNSPLHF
15,TRBJ2-7,TRBV13,CASSRTGSGFNEQYF
14,TRBJ1-4,TRBV3-1/TRBV3-2,CASSQLGSNEKLFF
13,TRBJ2-7,TRBV27,CASIPQGGYEQYF
13,TRBJ1-1,TRBV4-1,CASSQAADREAFF
15,TRBJ1-5,TRBV2,CASNGQGLGNQPQHF
13,TRBJ2-7,TRBV4-1,CASSYPGQKEQYF
13,TRBJ2-7,TRBV30,CAWSRDRGGEQYF
14,TRBJ1-2,TRBV5-1,CASSLGTGSYGYTF
16,TRBJ1-2,TRBV4-2,CASSQARQGASYGYTF
14,TRBJ1-2,TRBV2,CASSEKGGADGYTF
13,TRBJ1-2,TRBV27,CASSMQGYYGYTF
17,TRBJ2-2,TRBV7-8,CASSLRSGTANTGELFF
16,TRBJ1-5,TRBV11-2,CASSSIVGTGNQPQHF
15,TRBJ2-1,TRBV3-1/TRBV3-2,CASTQGGESYNEQFF
16,TRBJ1-3,TRBV19,CASSTGGTETGNTIYF
10,TRBJ2-7,TRBV6-5,CASGASPQYF
16,TRBJ2-1,TRBV10-3,CAISELGSGGAGEQFF
16,TRBJ1-5,TRBV7-6,CASSQSPGQGSQPQHF
14,TRBJ2-2,TRBV2,CASKGQANTGELFF
16,TRBJ1-4,TRBV28,CASRFIGGDLNEKLFF